Described below is a single TCR beta chain sequence and its context. Its target is not known. This specimen comes from a study of cytomegalovirus exposure and HLA in healthy donors. Findings and limits, study-wide: It was taken for granted in presence/absence analyses that sequencing depth across donors was roughly uniform.

It was with 60 Vbeta and 13 Jbeta primers that the PCR ran. Assay: immunoSEQ multiplex PCR; the TCRdb copy retains only in-frame clones and omits some. The sample holds some 97,000 clones, about 70% seen once. Trimming cost V 4 bases and J 2 bases, with 8 bases left between them. The CDR3 has 13 amino acids. Germline V gene data show CDR1 as MNHEY and CDR2 as SVGAGI. This cohort consisted of healthy bone marrow donors. Sample: PBMCs. The sequence derives from a woman aged 18-29 years in good health and CMV-seropositive. The V call is TRBV6-5, the J call TRBJ2-5, with D possibly TRBD1 on 6 matching bases. In DNA form, the CDR3 reads TGTGCCAGCAGTTTGGGACAACAAGAGACCCAGTACTTC. Translated, it gives CASSLGQQETQYF.